These 27 T cell receptor beta chains originate from one sample sequenced in a study of blood T cell repertoires in COVID-19. Repertoires were generated with immunoSEQ multiplex PCR, while TCRdb's copy carries only in-frame clones and drops some. This table has approximately 300,000 clones, 85% appearing once. Sequenced: PBMCs or T cells enriched from blood (not recorded which). All receptors come from a woman in her thirties who had been exposed to COVID-19.

The rearrangement uses TRBV3-1 (or the pseudogene TRBV3-2) and TRBJ2-5; possibly TRBD1 for D (5 bases). This CDR3 spans 16 amino acids. Germline values: CDR1 LGHDT, CDR2 YNNKEL (reference sequence). The V and J ends lost 9 bases and 5 bases respectively, with 25 bases between them. The CDR3 region has the DNA TGTGCCAGAGGAAACAAGATCGTCCAGGGTGAGGAGACCCAGTACTTC. Translation gives CARGNKIVQGEETQYF.

The chain couples TRBV5-1 to TRBJ2-2; TRBD2 agrees at 7 bases. J lost 4 bases, V lost 3 bases, and 6 bases had no gene match. Germline CDR1 and CDR2: SGHRS and YFSETQ. The CDR3 extends over 15 amino acids. CDR3 sequence reads: CASSWGEGTTGELFF. CDR3 DNA: TGCGCCAGCAGCTGGGGGGAGGGCACCACCGGGGAGCTGTTTTTT.

V gene TRBV7-8 combines with J gene TRBJ2-1; 7 bases align to TRBD2. Germline V gene data show CDR1 as SGHVS and CDR2 as FQNEAQ. V shed 4 bases and J 10 bases; nucleotides not matched to a gene: 4. CDR3 length equals 12 residues. The CDR3, as DNA: TGTGCCAGCAGCTCGCGGGAGCGGGAGCAGTTCTTC. Translation: CASSSREREQFF.

This clone has just a few counts. The rearrangement joins TRBV27 to TRBJ2-2; 9 bases match TRBD2. V lost 5 bases to trimming and J lost 7 bases; unmatched junction nucleotides: 2. CDR1 and CDR2 from the germline V gene are MNHEY and SMNVEV (reference sequence). The CDR3 loop spans 13 amino acids. The CDR3 sequence is CASSGGRDGELFF. In DNA form, the CDR3 reads TGTGCCAGCAGTGGCGGGAGGGACGGGGAGCTGTTTTTT.

J is TRBJ2-5 and V is TRBV5-4; TRBD2 aligns across 8 bases. V was pared by 4 bases and J by 2 bases, with 10 bases of the junction left unmatched. This CDR3 is 16 amino acids long. Germline CDR1 is SGHNT and CDR2 is YYREEE (reference sequence). CDR3 nucleotides: TGTGCCAGCAGCACCGGGCGGGGCGGGGGGCAAGAGACCCAGTACTTC. Translating gives CASSTGRGGGQETQYF.

V is TRBV9 and J is TRBJ1-3; D remains ambiguous. V lost 0 bases to trimming and J lost 0 bases, with 7 bases between them. CDR1 and CDR2 (germline): SGDLS, YYNGEE. This CDR3 has 15 amino acids. CDR3 amino acids: CASSVGESSGNTIYF. As DNA, the CDR3 is TGTGCCAGCAGCGTAGGGGAGAGCTCTGGAAACACCATATATTTT.

The V call is TRBV29-1, the J call TRBJ1-4, with unresolved D. V lost 4 bases and J 7 bases, leaving 16 bases between the germline ends. Germline CDR1 and CDR2: SQVTM and ANQGSEA. CDR3 length: 14 residues. In DNA form, the CDR3 reads TGCAGCGTTGTCGGGGAACAGTCCGGTGAAAAACTGTTTTTT. Its protein is CSVVGEQSGEKLFF. The variable domain in full, completed from reference TRBV29-1 and TRBJ1-4, reads SAVISQKPSRDICQRGTSLTIQCQVDSQVTMMFWYRQQPGQSLTLIATANQGSEATYESGFVIDKFPISRPNLTFSTLTVSNMSPEDSSIYLCSVVGEQSGEKLFFGSGTQLSVL.

The chain has TRBV6-1 and TRBJ1-2, with a possible D match to TRBD1 (6 bases). The V end lost 0 bases, the J end lost 5 bases, and 13 bases lay between the germline ends. CDR1 is MNHNS and CDR2 is SASEGT in the germline V gene. The CDR3 consists of 15 residues. The CDR3 sequence is CASSEAQLGAYGYTF. The CDR3 bases are TGTGCCAGCAGTGAAGCGCAACTGGGGGCATATGGCTACACCTTC.

The chain combines TRBV27 with TRBJ2-1, with D unresolved. Trimming left V 4 bases short and J 8 bases short, with 15 bases between. The germline V gene encodes CDR1 MNHEY and CDR2 SMNVEV (reference sequence). The CDR3 spans 14 residues. The CDR3 protein is CASSSHALSYEQFF. Written as DNA, the CDR3 is TGTGCCAGCAGTTCCCACGCCCTGAGCTATGAGCAGTTCTTC.

The rearrangement joins TRBV6-2 or TRBV6-3 to TRBJ1-1, with 7 bases lining up with TRBD1. V was clipped by 6 bases and J by 4 bases; unmatched bases: 8. The CDR3 has 14 amino acids. The germline gives CDR1 MNHEY, CDR2 SVGEGT. The CDR3, as DNA: TGTGCCAGCAGCTCTATCAGGGGGACCACTGAAGCTTTCTTT. The encoded protein is CASSSIRGTTEAFF.

A single count supports this clone. This rearrangement joins TRBV19 to TRBJ2-1; D ambiguous. The CDR3 totals 13 residues. Deletions cut 3 bases from V and 8 bases from J, with 11 bases between. From germline, CDR1 is LNHDA and CDR2 SQIVND (reference sequence). CDR3 residues: CASSMGQIDEQFF. CDR3 sequence (DNA): TGTGCCAGTAGTATGGGCCAAATTGATGAGCAGTTCTTC.

This clone was seen just once. The rearrangement links TRBV4-1 to TRBJ1-5; 7 nucleotides match TRBD1. CDR3 size: 16 residues. The junction had 8 bases not matched to a gene; V was cut back by 4 bases and J by 2 bases. Germline V gives CDR1 MGHRA, CDR2 YSYEKL. In DNA, the CDR3 is TGCGCCAGCAGCCTACGACAGGGCGGGCGCAATCAGCCCCAGCATTTT. Amino acids: CASSLRQGGRNQPQHF.

The chain links TRBV5-1 to TRBJ1-1, with D possibly being TRBD1 (6 bases). The V gene lost 0 bases and the J gene lost 4 bases, with 13 bases spanning the gap. There are 15 residues in the CDR3. Germline CDR1 reads SGHRS; CDR2 reads YFSETQ. The CDR3: CASSLAGGLGTEAFF. CDR3 in DNA: TGCGCCAGCAGCTTGGCCGGGGGGCTCGGCACTGAAGCTTTCTTT.

CDR3 nucleotides: TGTGCCAGCACCCTCGGAGGCAGGTCCAATTCACCCCTCCACTTT. Translating gives CASTLGGRSNSPLHF. This sequence joins TRBV28 and TRBJ1-6; D is undetermined. The CDR3 loop spans 15 amino acids. Germline assignment: CDR1 MDHEN and CDR2 SYDVKM. V was shortened by 7 bases and J by 7 bases, with 17 bases between the two germline ends. Together with reference TRBV28 and TRBJ1-6, the CDR3 gives the full variable domain: DVKVTQSSRYLVKRTGEKVFLECVQDMDHENMFWYRQDPGLGLRLIYFSYDVKMKEKGDIPEGYSVSREKKERFSLILESASTNQTSMYLCASTLGGRSNSPLHFGNGTRLTVT.

This chain joins TRBV2 and TRBJ2-7; D remains ambiguous. CDR1 and CDR2 from the germline V gene are SNHLY and FYNNEI. The CDR3 length is 15 residues. Deletions cut 2 bases from V and 5 bases from J, with 16 bases between. The CDR3 here is CASSERSQAVDEQYF. The CDR3 DNA is TGTGCCAGCAGTGAAAGATCGCAGGCTGTGGACGAGCAGTACTTC.

The chain joins TRBV7-9 to TRBJ1-2, with D possibly being TRBD1 (6 bases). The CDR3 has 13 amino acids. V was trimmed by 5 bases and J by 6 bases, leaving 13 bases between them. From germline, CDR1 is SEHNR and CDR2 FQNEAQ (reference sequence). This chain's CDR3 is CASSPPTGNGYTF. CDR3 in DNA: TGTGCCAGCAGCCCCCCAACAGGGAATGGCTACACCTTC.

This clone was seen more than once but under ten times. The chain has TRBV25-1 and TRBJ1-2, with D uncertain. V lost 8 bases, J lost 4 bases, and 14 bases lay in between. The CDR3 has 13 amino acids. CDR1 MGHDK and CDR2 SYGVNS come from the germline V gene. The CDR3, as DNA: TGTGCCAGCGGGCCCTCGGGATTCTATGGCTACACCTTC. This translates into CASGPSGFYGYTF.

The genes are TRBV21-1 and TRBJ1-2. TRBV21-1 is noted as a pseudogene. This CDR3 is 16 amino acids long. CDR3 DNA: TGTGCCAGCAGCGGAAGGGGAGGGAAGGAAAACTATGGCTACACCTTC. Translated, it gives CASSGRGGKENYGYTF.

The rearrangement uses TRBV5-1 and TRBJ2-1; D might be TRBD2 (5 bases). The CDR3 sequence is 15 residues long. Germline V CDR1 and CDR2: SGHRS, YFSETQ. V lost 4 bases, J lost 4 bases, and 15 bases lay in between. The CDR3 loop reads CASSPELGVYNEQFF. The CDR3 DNA reads as TGCGCCAGCAGCCCGGAACTAGGTGTGTACAATGAGCAGTTCTTC.

The chain links TRBV15 to TRBJ2-7, with 9 bases lining up with TRBD1. V lost 0 bases to trimming and J lost 0 bases; unmatched junction nucleotides: 3. The CDR3 consists of 16 residues. The germline V gene has CDR1 LNHNV and CDR2 YYDKDF (reference sequence). The CDR3 nucleotides are TGTGCCACCAGCAGAGATGGGACAGGGAGCTCCTACGAGCAGTACTTC. This translates into CATSRDGTGSSYEQYF.

The V and J genes are TRBV24-1 and TRBJ1-4; the match to TRBD1 covers 9 bases. Losses at the gene ends were 0 bases for V and 8 bases for J; bases not matched to a gene: 12. Per germline, CDR1 KGHDR and CDR2 SFDVKD. The CDR3 is made up of 18 amino acids. DNA for the CDR3: TGTGCCACCAGTGATTTGACGGGACAGGGACTGGTTAGGGAAAAACTGTTTTTT. Its protein product is CATSDLTGQGLVREKLFF.

The chain is built from TRBV27 and TRBJ1-2; TRBD1 might be the D (5 bases). CDR3 size: 14 residues. The V gene's germline CDR1 is MNHEY and CDR2 SMNVEV (reference sequence). Trimming removed 3 bases from V and 5 bases from J, with 13 bases in between. Here the CDR3 DNA reads TGTGCCAGCAGTTTTTACGCGACAGATTATGGCTACACCTTC. It codes for CASSFYATDYGYTF.

The J gene is TRBJ1-5, the V gene TRBV27; no clear D. Trimming took off 2 bases at V and 3 bases at J, with 14 bases between the two ends. This CDR3 is built from 16 residues. Germline assignment: CDR1 MNHEY and CDR2 SMNVEV (reference sequence). Here the CDR3 DNA reads TGTGCCAGCAGTTTACTTTCCGCCGGGAACAATCAGCCCCAGCATTTT. This codes for CASSLLSAGNNQPQHF.

Here the CDR3 DNA reads TGTGCCAGCAGTCCCGGGACATTGAATGAAAAACTGTTTTTT. This sequence encodes CASSPGTLNEKLFF. V gene TRBV28 combines with J gene TRBJ1-4; D perhaps matches TRBD1 (6 bases). This CDR3 region has 14 residues. Germline values: CDR1 MDHEN, CDR2 SYDVKM. The V gene lost 5 bases and the J gene lost 5 bases, with 12 bases spanning the gap.

The chain employs TRBV29-1 and TRBJ1-2, with a tentative D call TRBD1 (6 bases). The V gene's germline CDR1 is SQVTM and CDR2 ANQGSEA. Trimming cost V 1 base and J 4 bases, with 16 bases left between them. This CDR3 region has 15 residues. Written as DNA, the CDR3 is TGCAGCGTTGAAGGATCGTCAGACAGGTTCTATGGCTACACCTTC. It codes for CSVEGSSDRFYGYTF.

The rearrangement joins TRBV7-2 to TRBJ2-5; TRBD2 matches 9 bases. J was trimmed by 3 bases and V by 2 bases; bases with no gene match: 4. Germline values: CDR1 SGHTA, CDR2 FQGNSA. This CDR3 contains 15 residues. CDR3 nucleotides: TGTGCCAGCAGCTTATCAAGACTAGCGGAAGAGACCCAGTACTTC. Translating it yields CASSLSRLAEETQYF.

The chain uses TRBV12-5 and TRBJ1-3, with D unclear. The CDR3 is 13 amino acids. Trimming removed 6 bases at V and 7 bases at J, with 13 bases between. CDR1 is LGHNT, CDR2 FRNRAP, per germline. The CDR3 sequence: CASGPTHINTIYF. The CDR3 bases are TGTGCTAGTGGCCCCACTCATATCAACACCATATATTTT.